The clone carrying this T cell receptor (beta chain) was counted many times. From 2 million PBMCs stored at -80 C, the unsorted libraries were generated. The CDR3 sequence is 15 residues long. Between the trimmed V and J ends, which lost 5 bases and 11 bases, there was a span of 24 bases. Germline V gives CDR1 LGHNT, CDR2 FRNRAP. TCRdb reprocessed the 5' RACE reads via MiXCR and lists one record per CDR3 protein. The sample holds about 62,000 distinct CDR3 sequences; about 3.5% are singletons and the top ten take roughly 2.3%. The data were taken from a study of neurological immune-mediated disorders.

Specimen: PBMCs. The chain employs TRBV12-5 and TRBJ1-1, with D possibly matching TRBD1 (5 bases). The sequence came from a woman in her forties or fifties with multiple sclerosis. CDR3 DNA sequence: TGTGCTAGTGGTCTCATCACGGATGGGGGTCTCGAGGCTTTCTTT. This encodes CASGLITDGGLEAFF.